This is a list of T cell receptor beta chains from one sample in a study of blood T cells in healthy people across ages. One entry per CDR3 protein results from TCRdb running MiXCR on the 5' RACE reads. This sample has 800,000 to 1,300,000 distinct CDR3 sequences, with 20% to 25% found just once. A further study also used this sample, focusing on T cells of mothers and their children.

The sequenced sample was blood. The receptors come from a girl aged 2 to 9 in good health. The CDR3 runs from the conserved cysteine through the conserved F or W. Each record gives: clone size, V gene, D gene, J gene, CDR3 DNA, CDR3 protein. A D gene is named only where the DNA matches it firmly. Not every row has a clone size; where given, it reads once, few, many or a size class.

>-|TRBV28|-|TRBJ1-2
TGTGCCAGCAGTTTATTGAGGGACCTCCCTTGGGTATCGGTGGGCTACACCTTC
CASSLLRDLPWVSVGYTF
>few|TRBV12-3/TRBV12-4|-|TRBJ2-3
TGTGCCAGCACCGAACACCGAAGCACAGATACGCAGTATTTT
CASTEHRSTDTQYF
>-|TRBV9|-|TRBJ2-4
TGTGCCAGCAGCGCCTCACCTGACGGTTTAGCCAAAAACATTCAGTACTTC
CASSASPDGLAKNIQYF
>few|TRBV7-9|TRBD2|TRBJ2-1
TGTGCCAGCAGGGATTCACTAGCGGGAGCTGGCAATGAGCAGTTCTTC
CASRDSLAGAGNEQFF
>-|TRBV4-1|-|TRBJ2-1
TGCGCCAGCAGCCGAGGGACGGGCAATGAGCAGTTCTTC
CASSRGTGNEQFF
>-|TRBV6-5|-|TRBJ1-2
TGTGCCAGCAGAGGGGCAGGGAACTATGGCTACACCTTC
CASRGAGNYGYTF
>many|TRBV6-5|-|TRBJ2-2
TGTGCCAGCAGTTACATGGAAACCGGGGAGCTGTTTTTT
CASSYMETGELFF
>few|TRBV7-2|-|TRBJ2-4
TGTGCCAGCAGCTTAAGGGCAGGCGACAAAAACATTCAGTACTTC
CASSLRAGDKNIQYF
>few|TRBV7-6|-|TRBJ2-5
TGTGCCAGCAGCTATTACTTCGTGGGGTTGCCCGAGACCCAGTACTTC
CASSYYFVGLPETQYF
>-|TRBV28|-|TRBJ2-1
TGTGCCAGCAGTTTAGTGGGGGGCGTTGAGCAGTTCTTC
CASSLVGGVEQFF
>-|TRBV20-1|TRBD1|TRBJ2-2
TGCAGCGGACAGGGTCTGGCCGGGGAGCTGTTTTTT
CSGQGLAGELFF
>few|TRBV3-1|-|TRBJ2-4
TGTGCCAGCAGCCAAATGGGTGGGGGTGCCAAAAACATTCAGTACTTC
CASSQMGGGAKNIQYF
>-|TRBV15|-|TRBJ2-1
TGTGCCACCCAAGGACAGAGGGATTGGAATGAGCAGTTCTTC
CATQGQRDWNEQFF
>-|TRBV4-3|-|TRBJ2-2
TGCGCCAGCAGCGTCAACGCCGGGGAGCTGTTTTTT
CASSVNAGELFF
>-|TRBV29-1|-|TRBJ2-7
TGCAGCGTTAAAGGCCTAGTAGGCAACGAGCAGTACTTC
CSVKGLVGNEQYF
>-|TRBV20-1|-|TRBJ2-7
TGCAGTGCTAGTACTCTCCGGGACGCCTCCTACGAGCAGTACTTC
CSASTLRDASYEQYF
>few|TRBV4-3|-|TRBJ2-2
TGCGCCAGCAGCCAAGATAGGAGAGGAACCGGGGAGCTGTTTTTT
CASSQDRRGTGELFF
>few|TRBV7-3|-|TRBJ2-1
TGTGCCAGCAGCTACACCGGGACTCTGGTTAATGAGCAGTTCTTC
CASSYTGTLVNEQFF
>-|TRBV7-9|-|TRBJ2-1
TGTGCCAGCAGCTTTGGACAGACGGAGTTCTTC
CASSFGQTEFF
>-|TRBV6-6|-|TRBJ2-5
TGTGCCAGCAGTTACTCGAGTATGGATACAGAAGAGACCCAGTACTTC
CASSYSSMDTEETQYF
>-|TRBV5-5|TRBD2|TRBJ2-1
TGTGCCAGCACCGGGGGGGTAGAAGAGCAGTTCTTC
CASTGGVEEQFF
>-|TRBV7-8|TRBD1|TRBJ2-4
TGTGCCAGCAGCCTACGAGGGGACAGATTATCAGCCAAAAACATTCAGTACTTC
CASSLRGDRLSAKNIQYF
>few|TRBV7-8|-|TRBJ2-2
TGTGCCAGCAGCTTGGGGGCCTGGGAGCTGTTTTTT
CASSLGAWELFF
>many|TRBV6-4|TRBD2|TRBJ2-3
TGTGCCAGCAGTGAAGCGGGGGGGACAGATACGCAGTATTTT
CASSEAGGTDTQYF
>-|TRBV29-1|-|TRBJ2-5
TGCAGCGTCCCCGCTTCCGGGGGGCCCAAGGAGACCCAGTACTTC
CSVPASGGPKETQYF
>-|TRBV29-1|-|TRBJ1-2
TGCAGCGTTCCGGCGCCAGGCGCCTATGGCTACACCTTC
CSVPAPGAYGYTF
>-|TRBV7-9|-|TRBJ2-1
TGTGCCAGCACCCCAGGGGGACTTATGAACGATGAGCAGTTCTTC
CASTPGGLMNDEQFF
>few|TRBV29-1|-|TRBJ1-2
TGCAGCGTTGAAGATCCGGGAGGCTACACCTTC
CSVEDPGGYTF
>few|TRBV4-1|-|TRBJ1-1
TGCGCCAGCAGCCAGTATGCATGGTACACTGAAGCTTTCTTT
CASSQYAWYTEAFF
>few|TRBV29-1|TRBD2|TRBJ2-1
TGCAGCGTTGAAGTATCCCCAGCGGGAGTCTCCCACAATGAGCAGTTCTTC
CSVEVSPAGVSHNEQFF
>-|TRBV20-1|-|TRBJ2-5
TGCAGTGCGGTGGGTCCGAAGGGTGAAGAGACCCAGTACTTC
CSAVGPKGEETQYF
>few|TRBV6-6|TRBD1|TRBJ1-6
TGTGCCAGCAGCCCGACAGGGACTTCTAATTCACCCCTCCACTTT
CASSPTGTSNSPLHF
>-|TRBV12-3/TRBV12-4|-|TRBJ1-3
TGTGCCAGCAGGCCAACCGACAGGACTTATGGAAACACCATATATTTT
CASRPTDRTYGNTIYF
>-|TRBV9|-|TRBJ2-1
TGTGCCAGCAGTGCGCGTCCGGACTACAATGAGCAGTTCTTC
CASSARPDYNEQFF